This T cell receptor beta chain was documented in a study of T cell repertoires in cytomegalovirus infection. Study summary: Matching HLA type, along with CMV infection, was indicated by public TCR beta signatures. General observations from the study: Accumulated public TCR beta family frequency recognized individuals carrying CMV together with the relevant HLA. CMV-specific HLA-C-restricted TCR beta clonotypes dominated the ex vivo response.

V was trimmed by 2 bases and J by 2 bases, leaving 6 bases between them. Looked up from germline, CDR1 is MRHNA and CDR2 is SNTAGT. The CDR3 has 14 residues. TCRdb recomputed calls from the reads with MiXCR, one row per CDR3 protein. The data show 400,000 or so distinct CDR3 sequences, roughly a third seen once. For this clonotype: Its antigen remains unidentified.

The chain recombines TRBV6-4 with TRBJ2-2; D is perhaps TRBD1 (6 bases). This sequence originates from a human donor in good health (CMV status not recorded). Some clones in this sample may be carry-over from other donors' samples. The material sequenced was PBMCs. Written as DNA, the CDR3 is TGTGCCAGCAGTGACGGGACAAACACCGGGGAGCTGTTTTTT. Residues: CASSDGTNTGELFF.